The clone carrying this TCR beta chain turned up a few times. Its cognate antigen is unknown. This CDR3 has 13 amino acids. V was clipped by 4 bases and J by 3 bases, with 10 bases between them. Germline CDR1 SGHRS, CDR2 YFSETQ. The record originates from a study of T cell repertoires in cytomegalovirus infection. Study information: Both a matching HLA type and CMV infection were indicated by public TCR beta signatures. Whole-study results and caveats: The cumulative frequency of public TCR beta families distinguished individuals who carried CMV together with the relevant HLA. The response measured ex vivo was dominated by TCR beta clonotypes (HLA-C-restricted and CMV-specific).

One entry per CDR3 protein results from TCRdb running MiXCR on the reads. The sample has hundreds of thousands of distinct CDR3 sequences, around a sixth seen once. This sequence was found in a human donor in good health (CMV status not recorded). Some clones in this sample may be carry-over from other donors' samples. This chain connects TRBV5-1 to TRBJ1-1; a weak D match, TRBD1 (5 bases). Sample: PBMCs. This CDR3 reads CASSTTVHTEAFF. Here the CDR3 DNA reads TGCGCCAGCAGCACGACAGTCCACACTGAAGCTTTCTTT.